The T cell receptor beta chain under discussion was sequenced for a study of blood T cell repertoires in COVID-19 (dated by TCRdb to the early 2020s). Background for the entire study: Samples from collaborators originated in the United States, Italy and Spain and spanned both the acute and convalescent phases of COVID-19. The prospective study material was composed of cDNA or gDNA derived from T cells, B-cell-depleted T cells, or PBMCs. The repertoires were released in a freely available public database intended as a resource for research on the immune response to SARS-CoV-2. Sample metadata almost always included a de-identified subject ID, COVID-19 status, age in years and sex. Where available, HLA class I and class II types were obtained from metadata supplied by the sample provider rather than from assay-based typing. Samples were obtained from the ongoing ImmuneRACE study (first 160 participants) and from some 1,200 subjects provided by 6 global collaborators. Subjects who had been exposed to COVID-19, were actively infected with it, or had recovered from it provided the deeply sampled blood TCRbeta repertoires that made up the dataset. Points the paper makes about the study in general: How much clinical and demographic metadata was included differed by source and by participant, and the metadata was provided uncurated.

With respect to this clone: What this receptor recognizes is not known. Base qualities are not at hand, and no much larger clone is one base apart.

TCRbeta CDR3 regions were amplified from genomic DNA using the immunoSEQ Assay, a bias-controlled multiplex PCR. As for how the authors treated the data: Nucleated cell counts per sample were estimated from amplification of reference gene primers within the assay. Sequence reads were collapsed and filtered to measure the absolute abundance of every unique TCRbeta CDR3 rearrangement. Productive Simpson clonality was computed per sample as the square root of Simpson's diversity index over productive rearrangements. Drawn from immuneACCESS, this table holds only the in-frame rearrangements with V and J called that TCRdb kept. Clones are partly lost; checked studies trace under half to an unresolved V gene and leave the rest unexplained. From that table come the V and J calls and clone size; the DNA was used to work out D and trimming. The sample includes about 68,000 clones, with nearly 90% observed a single time. The biggest ten clones account for about 3.4% of the sample.

The CDR1 and CDR2 encoded by the germline V gene are SQVTM and ANQGSEA. V and J lose 6 bases and 7 bases, and a span of 13 bases separates them. The CDR3 sequence holds 12 residues, the cysteine and phenylalanine included. Only the CDR3 DNA stays, 36 bases, in frame from base 1. One collaborating source in Seattle enrolled patients while the patients were actively infected and followed the patients over time throughout the course of disease. The collaborating institutions used their own protocols to collect whole blood in K2EDTA tubes. For TCRbeta analysis, collaborator samples were shipped as frozen whole blood, as isolated PBMCs, or as DNA extracted from either sample type.

Sequencing was performed on peripheral blood. The sequence was obtained from a woman aged 50 to 60 with COVID-19, enrolled during active disease. The sequence joins TRBV29-1 to TRBJ2-1; a weak D assignment points to TRBD1 (6 bases agree). The DNA is TGCAGCGTAGACAAACAGGGTAATGAGCAGTTCTTC. Its translation reads: CSVDKQGNEQFF.